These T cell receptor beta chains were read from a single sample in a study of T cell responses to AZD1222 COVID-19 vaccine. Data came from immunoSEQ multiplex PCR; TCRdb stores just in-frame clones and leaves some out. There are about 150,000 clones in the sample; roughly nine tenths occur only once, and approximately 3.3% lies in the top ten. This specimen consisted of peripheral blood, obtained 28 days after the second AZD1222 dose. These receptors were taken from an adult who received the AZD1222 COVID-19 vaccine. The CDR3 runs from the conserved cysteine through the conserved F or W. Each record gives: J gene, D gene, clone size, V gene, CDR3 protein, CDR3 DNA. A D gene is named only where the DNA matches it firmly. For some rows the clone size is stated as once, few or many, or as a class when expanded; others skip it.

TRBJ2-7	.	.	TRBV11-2	CASSSIAALYEQYF	TGTGCCAGCAGCTCGATAGCCGCCCTCTACGAGCAGTACTTC
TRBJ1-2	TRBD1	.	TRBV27	CASSLQGAGGYTF	TGTGCCAGCAGTTTACAGGGGGCGGGGGGCTACACCTTC
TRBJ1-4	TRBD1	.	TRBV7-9	CASSGPGQDNEKLFF	TGTGCCAGCAGCGGACCGGGACAGGATAATGAAAAACTGTTTTTT
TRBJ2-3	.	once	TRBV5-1	CASSPRGRDTQYF	TGCGCCAGCAGCCCCCGGGGGAGAGATACGCAGTATTTT
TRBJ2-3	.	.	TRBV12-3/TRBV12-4	CASSPATGDTQYF	TGTGCCAGCAGTCCTGCGACGGGAGATACGCAGTATTTT
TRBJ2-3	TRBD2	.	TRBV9	CASSVGRTSATDTQYF	TGTGCCAGCAGCGTAGGAAGGACTAGCGCCACAGATACGCAGTATTTT
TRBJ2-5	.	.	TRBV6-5	CASTTRGRERETQYF	TGTGCCAGCACCACCAGGGGGCGGGAGCGGGAGACCCAGTACTTC
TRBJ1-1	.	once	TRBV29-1	CSVTRTENTEAFF	TGCAGCGTTACGAGGACAGAGAACACTGAAGCTTTCTTT
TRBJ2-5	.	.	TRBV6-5	CASSLAGLRETQYF	TGTGCCAGCAGTTTGGCAGGCCTCCGAGAGACCCAGTACTTC
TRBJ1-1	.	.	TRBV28	CASSPPQGGTEAFF	TGTGCCAGCAGTCCCCCCCAGGGAGGCACTGAAGCTTTCTTT
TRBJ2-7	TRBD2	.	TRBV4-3	CASSQDPSGPSYEQYF	TGCGCCAGCAGCCAAGATCCTAGCGGGCCGTCCTACGAGCAGTACTTC
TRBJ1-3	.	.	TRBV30	CAWTPSGNTIYF	TGTGCCTGGACCCCCTCTGGAAACACCATATATTTT
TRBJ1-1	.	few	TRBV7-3	CASSFLQDTEAFF	TGTGCCAGCAGCTTTCTACAGGACACTGAAGCTTTCTTT
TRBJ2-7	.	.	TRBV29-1	CSVEGRPYEQYF	TGCAGCGTTGAGGGTCGCCCCTACGAGCAGTACTTC
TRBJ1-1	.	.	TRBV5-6	CASSRPGAYTEAFF	TGTGCCAGCAGCAGACCCGGGGCGTACACTGAAGCTTTCTTT
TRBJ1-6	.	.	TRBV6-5	CASSYANSPLHF	TGTGCCAGCAGTTATGCTAATTCACCCCTCCACTTT
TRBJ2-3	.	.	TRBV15	CATSRGGPADTQYF	TGTGCCACCAGCAGAGGTGGCCCAGCGGATACGCAGTATTTT
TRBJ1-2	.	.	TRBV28	CASSLHGPPYGYTF	TGTGCCAGCAGTTTACATGGACCCCCTTATGGCTACACCTTC
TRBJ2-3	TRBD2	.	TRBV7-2	CASSLVGGGADTQYF	TGTGCCAGCAGCTTAGTCGGCGGGGGGGCAGATACGCAGTATTTT
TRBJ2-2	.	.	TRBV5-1	CASSLRTNTGELFF	TGCGCCAGCAGCTTGCGGACGAACACCGGGGAGCTGTTTTTT
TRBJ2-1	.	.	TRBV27	CASSSDNYNEQFF	TGTGCCAGCAGTTCCGACAACTACAATGAGCAGTTCTTC
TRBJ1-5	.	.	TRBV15	CATSSTNNQPQHF	TGTGCCACCAGCTCGACGAACAATCAGCCCCAGCATTTT